This T cell receptor (beta chain) comes out of a study of T cell repertoires in cytomegalovirus infection. Findings of the study overall: The ex vivo response was dominated by HLA-C-restricted CMV-specific TCR beta clonotypes.

Concerning this clonotype itself: Its target is unknown.

Using its own MiXCR run on the reads, TCRdb lists one record per CDR3 protein. The data hold approximately 340,000 distinct CDR3 sequences, with 25% to 30% observed a single time. V was pared by 11 bases and J by 5 bases, with 20 bases between. The CDR3 totals 14 residues. CDR1 and CDR2 from the germline V gene are MNHNS and SASEGT. The material was cultured PBMCs, obtained from culture after CMV antigen stimulation. This clonotype was sampled from a human donor in good health (CMV status not recorded). Some clones in this sample may be carry-over from other donors' samples. The V and J genes are TRBV6-1 and TRBJ2-3; weak D call: TRBD2 (6 bases). In nucleotides, the CDR3 is TGTGCCGGGTCCCGTGGCGGGGCAGAAGATACGCAGTATTTT. This gives the protein CAGSRGGAEDTQYF.